The 15 T cell receptor beta chains reported below all come from one sample, sequenced in a study of OX40 agonist ivuxolimab in advanced cancers. Profiling relied on immunoSEQ multiplex PCR, and the TCRdb table lists in-frame clones only, not all of them. The profile shows about 35,000 clones, approximately 76% of them singletons. The specimen comprised CD4+ or CD8+ T cells sorted from blood, sampled in a trial of the OX40 agonist ivuxolimab. Receptors were obtained from an adult with an advanced solid tumor such as melanoma, head and neck, liver or kidney cancer.

This chain links TRBV6-6 with TRBJ2-5; 9 nucleotides match TRBD2. This CDR3 region has 15 residues. The V segment lost 6 bases and the J segment 1 base; nucleotides outside the gene matches: 6. Germline V gene sequence: CDR1 MNHNY, CDR2 SVGAGI (reference sequence). The CDR3 coding sequence is TGTGCCAGCAGAAAGGCGGGGGGGCTCCAAGAGACCCAGTACTTC. It codes for CASRKAGGLQETQYF.

This chain links TRBV7-9 with TRBJ1-5; D uncertain. The CDR3 is 13 amino acids. Germline CDR1 and CDR2: SEHNR and FQNEAQ (reference sequence). V lost 1 base and J lost 5, with 6 bases in between. In DNA form, the CDR3 reads TGTGCCAGCAGCTTAGGGCCACATCAGCCCCAGCATTTT. Translating it yields CASSLGPHQPQHF.

The V gene is TRBV25-1, the J gene TRBJ2-7; a weak D match, TRBD1 (6 bases). The V end was cut by 11 bases, the J end by 2 bases, with 13 bases between. The CDR3 is made up of 12 amino acids. CDR1 is MGHDK, CDR2 SYGVNS, per germline. The CDR3 here is CAYQGPTYEQYV. In DNA, the CDR3 is TGTGCCTATCAGGGGCCCACCTACGAGCAGTACGTC.

The V and J genes are TRBV19 and TRBJ2-1; 10 bases are shared with TRBD2. This CDR3 region has 15 residues. V lost 6 bases, J lost 8 bases, and 10 bases stayed unmatched. The germline CDR1 and CDR2 sequences are LNHDA and SQIVND (reference sequence). The CDR3 loop reads CASRPSGGRFHEQFF. The CDR3, as DNA: TGTGCCAGTAGGCCTAGCGGGGGCCGGTTTCATGAGCAGTTCTTC.

The chain couples TRBV7-2 to TRBJ2-5; D might be TRBD1 or TRBD2, each matching 5 bases. The ends were cut back, 9 bases at V and 5 bases at J, with 13 bases in the middle. CDR1 is SGHTA, CDR2 FQGNSA, per germline. CDR3 size: 12 residues. The CDR3 bases are TGTGCCAGTGGGGACCCTGAGGAGACCCAGTACTTC. Its translation: CASGDPEETQYF. Full variable domain (rest looked up from reference TRBV7-2 and TRBJ2-5): GAGVSQSPSNKVTEKGKDVELRCDPISGHTALYWYRQSLGQGLEFLIYFQGNSAPDKSGLPSDRFSAERTGGSVSTLTIQRTQQEDSAVYLCASGDPEETQYFGPGTRLLVL.

The rearrangement links TRBV4-2 to TRBJ2-5; 9 positions match TRBD2. This CDR3 comprises 18 residues. V gave up 0 bases and J gave up 4 bases; unmatched junction bases: 12. Germline V CDR1 and CDR2: LGHNA, YNFKEQ. CDR3 nucleotides: TGTGCCAGCAGCCAAGATCTGCGGGGGGGCGCTTTTGGAGAGACCCAGTACTTC. Residues: CASSQDLRGGAFGETQYF.

This sequence joins TRBV5-1 and TRBJ1-1; D remains ambiguous. Germline V gives CDR1 SGHRS, CDR2 YFSETQ. The V and J ends lost 5 bases and 2 bases respectively, with 10 bases between them. The CDR3 runs to 13 residues. CDR3 in DNA: TGCGCCAGCAGAATCGGCGTAAACACTGAAGCTTTCTTT. Amino acid sequence: CASRIGVNTEAFF.

The V and J genes are TRBV19 and TRBJ1-1; a possible D gene is TRBD1 (6 bases). The CDR3 has 12 amino acids. Germline assignment: CDR1 LNHDA and CDR2 SQIVND (reference sequence). Trimming took 8 bases from V and 8 from J, leaving 15 bases between them. The CDR3 DNA is TGTGCCAGTCTCGACTCCGGGACAGAAGCTTTCTTT. This encodes CASLDSGTEAFF.

This chain connects TRBV23-1 to TRBJ2-7, with D possibly being TRBD2 (6 bases). TRBV23-1 is noted as an ORF with a role that remains uncertain. This CDR3 spans 16 amino acids. Trimming pared 0 bases from V and 3 bases from J, leaving 15 bases between. This CDR3 reads CASSQSREARIYEQYV. The CDR3 DNA reads TGCGCCAGCAGTCAATCTAGGGAGGCCAGGATCTACGAGCAGTACGTC.

This chain connects TRBV15 to TRBJ2-5, with D unresolved. The CDR3 runs 14 residues. Germline CDR1 is LNHNV and CDR2 is YYDKDF (reference sequence). The V end was cut by 1 base, the J end by 7 bases, with 13 bases between. The CDR3 reads CATSRVVSLGTQYF. In DNA form, the CDR3 reads TGTGCCACCAGCAGAGTTGTGTCCCTTGGGACCCAGTACTTC.

The chain has TRBV10-2 and TRBJ2-7, with 9 bases fitting TRBD2. The trim removed 4 bases at V and 2 bases at J, leaving 3 bases unmatched. Germline V gene sequence: CDR1 WSHSY, CDR2 SAAADI. The CDR3 loop spans 14 amino acids. In nucleotides, the CDR3 is TGCGCCAGCAGTGGTAGCGGGGGAACCTACGAGCAGTACTTC. Its translation: CASSGSGGTYEQYF.

This chain uses TRBV2 with TRBJ2-2, with D tentatively TRBD2 (5 bases). Germline V lookup: CDR1 SNHLY, CDR2 FYNNEI. Trimming took 6 bases from V and 0 from J, leaving 11 bases between them. The CDR3 extends over 15 amino acids. The CDR3 protein is CASRPGISNTGELFF. The DNA for the CDR3 is TGTGCCAGCAGACCCGGGATATCGAACACCGGGGAGCTGTTTTTT.

The chain is built from TRBV6-6 and TRBJ2-5; 8 nucleotides line up with TRBD1. V was clipped by 6 bases and J by 4 bases; unmatched bases: 4. The CDR3 covers 13 residues. Germline loops: CDR1 MNHNY, CDR2 SVGAGI (reference sequence). CDR3 sequence (DNA): TGTGCCAGCAGCGGACAGGGTGTAGAGACCCAGTACTTC. Protein sequence: CASSGQGVETQYF.

The DNA for the CDR3 is TGTGCCAGCAAACCGGGACAGTGGGGCAATCAGCCCCAGCATTTT. Amino acid sequence: CASKPGQWGNQPQHF. This chain uses TRBV6-1 with TRBJ1-5, with 7 nucleotides matching TRBD1. This CDR3 has 15 residues. V was pared by 7 bases and J by 2 bases, with 8 bases of the junction left unmatched. In germline, CDR1 is MNHNS, CDR2 SASEGT.

V is TRBV6-5 and J is TRBJ2-3; D may be TRBD1 (6 bases). V was trimmed by 2 bases and J by 2 bases, leaving 11 bases between them. The germline V gene has CDR1 MNHEY and CDR2 SVGAGI. This CDR3 has 15 residues. The CDR3 here is CASSYRSGDTDTQYF. The CDR3 region has the DNA TGTGCCAGCAGTTACCGGTCAGGGGACACAGATACGCAGTATTTT.